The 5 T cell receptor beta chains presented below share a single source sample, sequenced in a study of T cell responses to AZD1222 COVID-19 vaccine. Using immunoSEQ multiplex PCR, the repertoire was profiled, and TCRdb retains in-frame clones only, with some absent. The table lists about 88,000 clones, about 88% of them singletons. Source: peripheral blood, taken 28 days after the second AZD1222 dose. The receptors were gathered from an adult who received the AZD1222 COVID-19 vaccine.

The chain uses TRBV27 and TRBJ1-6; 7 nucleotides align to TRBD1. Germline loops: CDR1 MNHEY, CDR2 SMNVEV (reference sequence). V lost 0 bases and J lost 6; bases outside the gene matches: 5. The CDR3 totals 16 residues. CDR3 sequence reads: CASSLSRGTVNSPLHF. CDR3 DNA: TGTGCCAGCAGTTTATCCCGTGGGACAGTTAATTCACCCCTCCACTTT.

DNA of the CDR3: TGTGCCAGTAGTATGGGGTACGGCAGGCCCGTTCAGCCCCAGCATTTT. It yields the protein CASSMGYGRPVQPQHF. The chain employs TRBV19 and TRBJ1-5; no reliable D call. The CDR3 contains 16 residues. Trimming shortened V by 3 bases and J by 6 bases, and 18 bases separated the two germline ends. The germline V gene encodes CDR1 LNHDA and CDR2 SQIVND (reference sequence).

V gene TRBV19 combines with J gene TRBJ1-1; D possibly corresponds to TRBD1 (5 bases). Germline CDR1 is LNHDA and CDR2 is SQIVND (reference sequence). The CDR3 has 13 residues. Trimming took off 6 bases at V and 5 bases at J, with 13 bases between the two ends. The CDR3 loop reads CASSTRETTEAFF. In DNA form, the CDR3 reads TGTGCCAGTAGCACCAGGGAAACGACTGAAGCTTTCTTT.

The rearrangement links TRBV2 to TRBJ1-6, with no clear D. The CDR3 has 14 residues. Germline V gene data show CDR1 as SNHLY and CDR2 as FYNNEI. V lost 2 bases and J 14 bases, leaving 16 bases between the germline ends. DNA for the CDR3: TGTGCCAGCAGTGAATCCGAAGGGCAGAGGTCCCTCCACTTT. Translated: CASSESEGQRSLHF.

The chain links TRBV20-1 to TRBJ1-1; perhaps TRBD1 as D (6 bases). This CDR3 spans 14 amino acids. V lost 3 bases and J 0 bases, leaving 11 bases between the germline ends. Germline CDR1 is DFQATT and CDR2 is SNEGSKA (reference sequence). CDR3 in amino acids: CSASFGQLNTEAFF. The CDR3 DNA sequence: TGCAGTGCTAGTTTCGGACAGTTGAACACTGAAGCTTTCTTT.